This entry features one T cell receptor (beta chain) sequence. Its target is not known. This record belongs to a study of T cell responses to AZD1222 COVID-19 vaccine. Study-wide findings and caveats: Clonal diversity was possibly underestimated; the donors were predominantly white British and more often female. Seropositivity was recorded at baseline in only a handful of AZD1222 recipients. Spike-specific TCR breadth and depth rose after two AZD1222 doses. In all cases, repertoires were sampled only after the peak T cell response.

Clones were sequenced by immunoSEQ multiplex PCR, and TCRdb holds only the in-frame ones, with some missing. This table has about 83,000 clones, around nine tenths appearing once. The CDR3 totals 13 residues. Trimming took 5 bases from V and 4 from J, leaving 13 bases between them. Germline V gene sequence: CDR1 SQVTM, CDR2 ANQGSEA. The clonotype was recovered from an adult in good health. The material was peripheral blood, obtained on day 0 of MenACWY control vaccination. This chain joins TRBV29-1 and TRBJ2-3; TRBD2 might be the D (6 bases). The CDR3 reads CSVCERVPDTQYF. In DNA form, the CDR3 reads TGCAGCGTTTGTGAGCGGGTGCCAGATACGCAGTATTTT.